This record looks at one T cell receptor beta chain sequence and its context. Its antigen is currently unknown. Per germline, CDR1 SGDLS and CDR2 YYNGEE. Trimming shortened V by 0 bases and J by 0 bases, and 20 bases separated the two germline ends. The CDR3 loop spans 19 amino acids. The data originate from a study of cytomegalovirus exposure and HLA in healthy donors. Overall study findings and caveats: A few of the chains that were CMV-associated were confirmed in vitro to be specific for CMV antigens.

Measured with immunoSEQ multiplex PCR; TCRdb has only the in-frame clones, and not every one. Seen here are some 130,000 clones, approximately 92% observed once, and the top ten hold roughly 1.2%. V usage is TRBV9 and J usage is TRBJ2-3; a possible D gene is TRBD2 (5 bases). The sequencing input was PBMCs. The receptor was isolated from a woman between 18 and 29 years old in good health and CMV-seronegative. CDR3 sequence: CASSVEGAAGYRSTDTQYF. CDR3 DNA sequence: TGTGCCAGCAGCGTAGAAGGTGCTGCGGGCTATCGGAGCACAGATACGCAGTATTTT.